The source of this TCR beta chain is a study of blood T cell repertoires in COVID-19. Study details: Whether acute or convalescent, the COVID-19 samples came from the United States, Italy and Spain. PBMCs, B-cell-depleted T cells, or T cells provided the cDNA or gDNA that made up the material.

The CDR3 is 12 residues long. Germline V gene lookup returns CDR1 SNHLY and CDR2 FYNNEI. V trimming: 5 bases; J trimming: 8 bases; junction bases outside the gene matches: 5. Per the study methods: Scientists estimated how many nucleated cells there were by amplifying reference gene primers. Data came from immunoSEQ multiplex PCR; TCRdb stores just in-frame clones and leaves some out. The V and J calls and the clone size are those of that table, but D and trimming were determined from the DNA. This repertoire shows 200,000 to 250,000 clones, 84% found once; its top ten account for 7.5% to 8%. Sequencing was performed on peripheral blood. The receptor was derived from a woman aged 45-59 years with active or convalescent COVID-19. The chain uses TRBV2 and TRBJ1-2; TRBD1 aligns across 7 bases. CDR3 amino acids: CASSRQGYGYTF. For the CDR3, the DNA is TGTGCCAGCAGTCGACAGGGCTACGGCTACACCTTC. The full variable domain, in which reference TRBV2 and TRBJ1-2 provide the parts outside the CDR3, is EPEVTQTPSHQVTQMGQEVILRCVPISNHLYFYWYRQILGQKVEFLVSFYNNEISEKSEIFDDQFSVERPDGSNFTLKIRSTKLEDSAMYFCASSRQGYGYTFGSGTRLTVV.